This entry concerns a single T cell receptor beta chain. The V gene end was trimmed by 6 bases and the J gene end by 1 base; junction bases not matched to a gene: 2. CDR3 length: 13 amino acids. Germline CDR1 is MNHEY and CDR2 is SVGAGI. This record comes from a study of blood T cell repertoires in COVID-19. The overall study: Samples taken during acute and convalescent COVID-19 were collected in the United States, Italy and Spain. Sources were T cells, B-cell-depleted T cells, or PBMCs; the material itself was cDNA or gDNA.

Methods used by the authors: Amplification from reference gene primers served as the basis for estimated nucleated cell counts. The data were produced by immunoSEQ multiplex PCR, yet TCRdb's version contains in-frame clones alone and is incomplete. Clone size and the V and J calls come from that table; the DNA yielded D and trimming. The sample comprises about 46,000 clones, over 80% of which are singletons, and 15% to 20% rests with the top ten. Source material: peripheral blood. The genes are TRBV6-5 and TRBJ2-7; TRBD2 matches at 8 bases. The source of this sequence is a human donor in a cohort sampled during active COVID-19. The CDR3 loop is CASSLAGSYEQYF. As DNA, the CDR3 is TGTGCCAGCAGCTTAGCGGGGTCCTACGAGCAGTACTTC.